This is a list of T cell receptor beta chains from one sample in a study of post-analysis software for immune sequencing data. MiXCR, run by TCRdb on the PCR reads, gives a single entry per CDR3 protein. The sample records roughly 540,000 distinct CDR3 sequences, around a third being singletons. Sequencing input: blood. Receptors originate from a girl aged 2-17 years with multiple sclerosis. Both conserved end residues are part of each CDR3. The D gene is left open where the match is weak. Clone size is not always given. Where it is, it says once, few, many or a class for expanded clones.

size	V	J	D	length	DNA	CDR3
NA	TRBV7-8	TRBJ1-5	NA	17	TGTGCCAGCAACCCCGGGGCGGTGCAGAATAGCAATCAGCCCCAGCATTTT	CASNPGAVQNSNQPQHF
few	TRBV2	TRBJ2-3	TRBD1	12	TGTGCCAGCAGTGGAGACAGGGGTACGCAGTATTTT	CASSGDRGTQYF
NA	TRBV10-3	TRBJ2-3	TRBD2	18	TGTGCCATCAGTTCCGGGACTACCTCCCCCTTGAGCACAGATACGCAGTATTTT	CAISSGTTSPLSTDTQYF
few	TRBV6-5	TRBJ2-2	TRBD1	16	TGTGCCAGCAGGACCACAGGGGCCAGGAACACCGGGGAGCTGTTTTTT	CASRTTGARNTGELFF
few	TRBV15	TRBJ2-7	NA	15	TGTGCCACCAGCAGGCAGTCCGGACCGGCCTACGAGCAGTACTTC	CATSRQSGPAYEQYF
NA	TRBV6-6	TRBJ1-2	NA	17	TGTGCCAGCAGTACTATCACACTCGGGACTGTTAACTATGGCTACACCTTC	CASSTITLGTVNYGYTF
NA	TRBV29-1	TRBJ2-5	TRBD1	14	TGCAGCGTTAATACAGGGGCCGTTCGAGAGACCCAGTACTTC	CSVNTGAVRETQYF
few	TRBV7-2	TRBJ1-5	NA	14	TGTGCCAGCAGCGGGGGACGGTACAATCAGCCCCAGCATTTT	CASSGGRYNQPQHF
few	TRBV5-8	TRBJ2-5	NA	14	TGTGCCAGCAGCTTGCTGATGGGGCAAGAGACCCAGTACTTC	CASSLLMGQETQYF
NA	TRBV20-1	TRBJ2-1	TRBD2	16	TGCAGTGCTAGAGACCTGGGGGGGGACCGCTACAATGAGCAGTTCTTC	CSARDLGGDRYNEQFF
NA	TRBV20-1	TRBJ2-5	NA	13	TGCAGTGCTAGAGATCTAGATGGCGAGACCCAGTACTTC	CSARDLDGETQYF
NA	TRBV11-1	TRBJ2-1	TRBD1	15	TGTGCCAGCAGCTTAGAGACAGGGCCCCACAATGAGCAGTTCTTC	CASSLETGPHNEQFF
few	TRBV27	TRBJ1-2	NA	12	TGTGCCAGCAGTACCAGGGCTGATGGCTACACCTTC	CASSTRADGYTF
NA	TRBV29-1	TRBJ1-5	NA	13	TGCAGCGTTGAAGTAGAGGAGGGTCAGCCCCAGCATTTT	CSVEVEEGQPQHF
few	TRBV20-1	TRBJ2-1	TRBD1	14	TGCAGTGCCACTGACAGGGCAGACTACAATGAGCAGTTCTTC	CSATDRADYNEQFF